This TCR beta chain was recovered during a study of cytomegalovirus exposure and HLA in healthy donors. Notes on the study in general: An analysis was carried out later, and it reportedly showed fewer N-insertions in an Asian-associated ancestry cluster than the approximately 610-donor mean. Sequencing depth across donors, presence/absence analyses assumed, was roughly uniform. Confirmation was obtained in vitro that three CMV-associated chains are specific for CMV antigens. A later analysis linked a missense variant in DCLRE1C to the trimming of TCR beta V and J genes.

CDR3 length: 12 residues. Germline V lookup: CDR1 SEHNR, CDR2 FQNEAQ (reference sequence). V was shortened by 5 bases and J by 14 bases, with 16 bases between the two germline ends. PCR primers comprised 60 Vbeta and 13 Jbeta primers. TCRdb's table, derived via immunoSEQ multiplex PCR, lists solely in-frame clones and lacks some. The sample comprises approximately 130,000 clones, about 82% of which are singletons, and under 2% rests with the top ten. On this clone itself: Its target is not known.

The sequence was obtained from a female donor in good health and CMV-seropositive. V is TRBV7-9 and J is TRBJ2-4, with a weak D call TRBD1 (6 bases). The specimen sequenced was PBMCs. CDR3 in amino acids: CASSTDRLGEYF. The CDR3 nucleotides read TGTGCCAGCAGCACAGACAGGCTTGGGGAGTACTTC.